The rows below give T cell receptor beta chains drawn from one sample of a study of T cells in Graves' hyperthyroidism and ophthalmopathy. TCRdb reanalysed the multiplex PCR reads using MiXCR and keeps one entry per CDR3 protein. The sample lists roughly 250,000 distinct CDR3 sequences, roughly 15% seen once, with about 14% in the top ten. Sequenced input: blood. The source of these receptors is a middle-aged woman with Graves' hyperthyroidism that later progressed to Graves' ophthalmopathy. CDR3s include the opening cysteine and the closing phenylalanine or tryptophan. D genes are given only for firm matches. Not every row has a clone size; where given, it reads once, few, many or a size class.

clone_size j_call v_call d_call cdr3_nt cdr3_aa
. TRBJ2-7 TRBV13 . TGTGCCAGCAGCCCGCGGAGGGTGGGATGCCTGGGCGCCTACGAGCAGTACTTC CASSPRRVGCLGAYEQYF
many TRBJ1-5 TRBV6-1 TRBD1 TGTGCCAGCAGTGAGGACAGGGGTTTGGAGCAGCCCCAGCATTTT CASSEDRGLEQPQHF
many TRBJ2-3 TRBV6-1 TRBD1 TGTGCCAGCAAGAGACAGGGGGTCACAGATACGCAGTATTTT CASKRQGVTDTQYF
few TRBJ1-3 TRBV20-1 . TGCAGTGCTTTCGAATATCGGGGGGGCGGAAACACCATATATTTT CSAFEYRGGGNTIYF
many TRBJ1-1 TRBV25-1 . TGTGCCAGCAGTCAACAGGCCTCTGAAGCTTTCTTT CASSQQASEAFF
. TRBJ2-7 TRBV28 TRBD2 TGTGCCAGCAGCCAAGCCGCTAGCGGGATCCACGAGCAGTACTTC CASSQAASGIHEQYF
many TRBJ1-5 TRBV6-1 . TGTGCCAGCAGAATACAGGGTCTGGGGTCTTATAGCAATCAGCCCCAGCATTTT CASRIQGLGSYSNQPQHF
. TRBJ2-2 TRBV2 TRBD1 TGTGCCAGCAGTGAAGAAAGGACAGGGTGGAGTGGGGAGCTGTTTTTT CASSEERTGWSGELFF
many TRBJ2-7 TRBV5-6 . TGTGCCAGCAGCTTGGACAGCGCCTACGAGCAGTACTTC CASSLDSAYEQYF
many TRBJ2-5 TRBV2 . TGTGCCAGCAACGAAGGCACGAAAGAGACCCAGTACTTC CASNEGTKETQYF
many TRBJ2-3 TRBV10-1 TRBD2 TGCGCCAGCAGTGGCCGGGCGGGACTAGCGGAGCTGTCCACAGATACGCAGTATTTT CASSGRAGLAELSTDTQYF
many TRBJ2-5 TRBV28 TRBD1 TGTGCCAGCAGTTGGCTTCGACAGGGGGGACGGGTGGAGACCCAGTACTTC CASSWLRQGGRVETQYF
. TRBJ2-1 TRBV7-3 . TGTGCCAGCAGCTTGTTAGGCCCGAGCTCCTACAATGAGCAGTTCTTC CASSLLGPSSYNEQFF
many TRBJ2-5 TRBV28 TRBD2 TGTGCCAGCAGTTCGGCTAGCGGTTTTCAAGAGACCCAGTACTTC CASSSASGFQETQYF
many TRBJ2-1 TRBV6-5 TRBD2 TGTGCCAGCCATAACCCGGGACTAGTTATTCATGAGCAGTTCTTC CASHNPGLVIHEQFF
many TRBJ1-1 TRBV7-9 TRBD1 TGTGCCAGCAGCTTAGGAGACAGGGTATTCAGTCCTGAAGCTTTCTTT CASSLGDRVFSPEAFF
many TRBJ2-1 TRBV6-2/TRBV6-3 TRBD2 TGTGCCAGCAGCTTGGACCAGTCGGTAGCGGGATCCCGCAATGAGCAGTTCTTC CASSLDQSVAGSRNEQFF
. TRBJ1-1 TRBV12-3/TRBV12-4 . TGTGCCAGCAGCTCCCGCGGGTGGCTCACTGAAGCTTTCTTT CASSSRGWLTEAFF
. TRBJ2-1 TRBV6-1 . TGTGCCAGCAGTTATTCAGACTACAATGAGCAGTTCTTC CASSYSDYNEQFF
. TRBJ2-3 TRBV5-1 TRBD2 TGCGCCAGCAGCTTCGGACTAGCGGGCCACATCACAGATACGCAGTATTTT CASSFGLAGHITDTQYF
many TRBJ2-1 TRBV7-6 . TGTGCCAGCAGCTTAGGGGGTAGCAGAGAGCAGTTCTTC CASSLGGSREQFF
many TRBJ2-7 TRBV18 . TGTGCCAGCTCACCAAATCAGGGTTACGAGCAGTACTTC CASSPNQGYEQYF
. TRBJ2-1 TRBV27 . TGTGCCAGCAGTGCCTACTATGGGAATGAGCAGTTCTTC CASSAYYGNEQFF
few TRBJ2-1 TRBV6-1 TRBD2 TGTGCCAGCAGCCGTACCTCGACTAGCGGGAACCGGGAGCAGTTCTTC CASSRTSTSGNREQFF
many TRBJ2-3 TRBV11-1 . TGTGCCAGCAGCTTGAGGGGGAGTGGTACAGATACGCAGTATTTT CASSLRGSGTDTQYF
many TRBJ2-1 TRBV3-1 . TGTGCCAGCAGCCAAGTTGCCAGGGGTCTAGATGAGCAGTTCTTC CASSQVARGLDEQFF
many TRBJ2-3 TRBV20-1 . TGCAGTGCTAGGCCGCCAGGGGGCACAGATACGCAGTATTTT CSARPPGGTDTQYF
many TRBJ1-5 TRBV7-9 . TGTGCCAGCAGCCCGGACACCAGCAATCAGCCCCAGCATTTT CASSPDTSNQPQHF
many TRBJ2-1 TRBV18 . TGTGCCAGCTCACCGATCTACAATGAGCAGTTCTTC CASSPIYNEQFF